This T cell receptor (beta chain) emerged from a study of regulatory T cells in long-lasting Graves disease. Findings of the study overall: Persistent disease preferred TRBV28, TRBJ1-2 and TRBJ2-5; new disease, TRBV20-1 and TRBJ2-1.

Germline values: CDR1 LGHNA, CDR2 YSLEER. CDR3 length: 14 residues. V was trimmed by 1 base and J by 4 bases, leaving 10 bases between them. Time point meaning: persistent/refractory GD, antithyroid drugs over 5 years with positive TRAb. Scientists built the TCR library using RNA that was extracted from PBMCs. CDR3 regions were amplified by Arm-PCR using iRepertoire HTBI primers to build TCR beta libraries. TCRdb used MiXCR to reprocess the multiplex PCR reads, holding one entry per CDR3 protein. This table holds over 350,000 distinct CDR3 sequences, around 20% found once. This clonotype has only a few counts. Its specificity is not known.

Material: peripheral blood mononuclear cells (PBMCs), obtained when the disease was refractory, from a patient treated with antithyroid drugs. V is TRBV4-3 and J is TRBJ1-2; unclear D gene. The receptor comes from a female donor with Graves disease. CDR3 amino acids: CASSQAVGFYGYTF. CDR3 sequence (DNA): TGCGCCAGCAGCCAAGCGGTGGGATTCTATGGCTACACCTTC.